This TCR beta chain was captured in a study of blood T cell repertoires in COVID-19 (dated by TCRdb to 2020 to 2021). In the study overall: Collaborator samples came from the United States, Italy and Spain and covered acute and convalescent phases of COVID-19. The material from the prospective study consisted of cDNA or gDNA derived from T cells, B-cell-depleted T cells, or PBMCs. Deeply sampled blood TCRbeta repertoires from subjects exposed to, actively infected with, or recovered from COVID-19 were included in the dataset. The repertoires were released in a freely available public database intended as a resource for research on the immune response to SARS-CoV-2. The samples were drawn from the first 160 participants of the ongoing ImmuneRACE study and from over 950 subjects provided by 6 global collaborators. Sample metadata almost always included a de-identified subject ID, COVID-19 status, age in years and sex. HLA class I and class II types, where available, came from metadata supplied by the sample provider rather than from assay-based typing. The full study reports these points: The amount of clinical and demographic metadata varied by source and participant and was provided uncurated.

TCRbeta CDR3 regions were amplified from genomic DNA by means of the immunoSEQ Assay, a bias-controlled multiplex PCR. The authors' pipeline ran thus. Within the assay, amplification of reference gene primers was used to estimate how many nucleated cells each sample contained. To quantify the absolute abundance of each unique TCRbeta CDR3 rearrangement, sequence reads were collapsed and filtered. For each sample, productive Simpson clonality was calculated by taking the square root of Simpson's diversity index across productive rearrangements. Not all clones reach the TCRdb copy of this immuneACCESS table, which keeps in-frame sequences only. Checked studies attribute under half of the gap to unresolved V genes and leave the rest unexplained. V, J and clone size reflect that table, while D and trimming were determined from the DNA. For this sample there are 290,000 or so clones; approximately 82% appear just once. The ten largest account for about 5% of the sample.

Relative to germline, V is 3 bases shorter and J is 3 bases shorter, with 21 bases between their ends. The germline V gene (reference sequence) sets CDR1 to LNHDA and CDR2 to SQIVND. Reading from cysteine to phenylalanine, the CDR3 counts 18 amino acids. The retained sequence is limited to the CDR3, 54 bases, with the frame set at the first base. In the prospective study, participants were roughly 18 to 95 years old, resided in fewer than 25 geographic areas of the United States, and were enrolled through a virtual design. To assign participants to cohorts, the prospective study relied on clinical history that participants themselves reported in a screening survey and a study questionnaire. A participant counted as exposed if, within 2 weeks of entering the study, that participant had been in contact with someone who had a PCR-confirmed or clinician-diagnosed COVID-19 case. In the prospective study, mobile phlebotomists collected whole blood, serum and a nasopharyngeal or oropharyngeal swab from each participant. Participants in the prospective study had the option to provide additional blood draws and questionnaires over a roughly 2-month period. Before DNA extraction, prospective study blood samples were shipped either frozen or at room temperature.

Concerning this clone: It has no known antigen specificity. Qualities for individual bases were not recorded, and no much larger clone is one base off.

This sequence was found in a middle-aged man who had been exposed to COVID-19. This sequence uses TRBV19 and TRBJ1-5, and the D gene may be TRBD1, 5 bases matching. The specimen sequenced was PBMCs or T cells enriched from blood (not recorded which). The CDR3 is CASSMAGVTVGLNQPQHF. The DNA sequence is TGTGCCAGTAGTATGGCGGGGGTGACAGTCGGGCTCAATCAGCCCCAGCATTTT.